The 25 T cell receptor beta chains presented below share a single source sample, sequenced in a study of cytomegalovirus exposure and HLA in healthy donors. Primers: 60 Vbeta forward and 13 Jbeta reverse. The assay was immunoSEQ multiplex PCR, and TCRdb's table has in-frame clones only and misses some. The sample includes about 200,000 clones, approximately 83% of them seen just once. Sequencing was performed on PBMCs. Receptors originate from a girl aged 5-17 years in good health and CMV-seronegative.

The chain has TRBV2 and TRBJ2-5, with a weak D call TRBD2 (6 bases). V was trimmed by 7 bases and J by 13 bases, leaving 16 bases between them. There are 11 residues in the CDR3. Germline values: CDR1 SNHLY, CDR2 FYNNEI. CDR3 in DNA: TGTGCCAGCAAGTGGGGCGGGAAGTCGTACTTC. Encoded protein: CASKWGGKSYF.

This rearrangement joins TRBV7-2 to TRBJ2-1; 10 bases fit TRBD1. CDR3 length: 16 residues. The V and J ends lost 5 bases and 6 bases, in that order; junction bases with no gene match: 10. From germline, CDR1 is SGHTA and CDR2 FQGNSA. The CDR3 sequence: CASSGHGTGETNEQFF. The CDR3, as DNA: TGTGCCAGCAGCGGACACGGGACAGGGGAAACCAATGAGCAGTTCTTC. Using reference TRBV7-2 and TRBJ2-1 for the parts outside the CDR3, the full variable domain is GAGVSQSPSNKVTEKGKDVELRCDPISGHTALYWYRQSLGQGLEFLIYFQGNSAPDKSGLPSDRFSAERTGGSVSTLTIQRTQQEDSAVYLCASSGHGTGETNEQFFGPGTRLTVL.

The V call is TRBV30, the J call TRBJ1-2, with D perhaps matching TRBD1 (5 bases). This CDR3 region has 14 residues. Germline loops: CDR1 GTSNPN, CDR2 SVGIG (reference sequence). Trimming cost V 3 bases and J 4 bases, with 15 bases left between them. CDR3 sequence reads: CAWRLSGTSYGYTF. CDR3 nucleotide sequence: TGTGCCTGGAGGCTCTCCGGGACTTCCTATGGCTACACCTTC.

The chain couples TRBV19 to TRBJ1-1; D remains unclear. V was trimmed by 3 bases and J by 1 base, leaving 6 bases between them. The CDR3 runs to 13 residues. Germline CDR1 reads LNHDA; CDR2 reads SQIVND (reference sequence). This CDR3 reads CASSINRNTEAFF. The CDR3 bases are TGTGCCAGTAGTATTAACAGGAACACTGAAGCTTTCTTT. Supplemented by reference TRBV19 and TRBJ1-1, the full variable domain reads DGGITQSPKYLFRKEGQNVTLSCEQNLNHDAMYWYRQDPGQGLRLIYYSQIVNDFQKGDIAEGYSVSREKKESFPLTVTSAQKNPTAFYLCASSINRNTEAFFGQGTRLTVV.

V gene TRBV15 combines with J gene TRBJ2-7; the D is unclear. Germline V gene sequence: CDR1 LNHNV, CDR2 YYDKDF (reference sequence). V gave up 1 base and J gave up 0 bases, with 10 bases separating them. CDR3 length equals 15 residues. CDR3 protein: CATSRGGKNSYEQYF. DNA for the CDR3: TGTGCCACCAGCAGAGGTGGCAAGAACTCCTACGAGCAGTACTTC.

The chain joins TRBV10-1 to TRBJ2-7; TRBD1 agrees at 7 bases. In germline, CDR1 is WNHNN, CDR2 SYGVQD (reference sequence). J gave up 0 bases and V 6 bases, and 8 bases lay outside the gene matches. The CDR3 totals 15 residues. Here the CDR3 reads CASSPGQTHSYEQYF. The CDR3, as DNA: TGCGCCAGCAGCCCGGGACAGACCCACTCCTACGAGCAGTACTTC.

In this sample, this clone turned up once. The chain combines TRBV15 with TRBJ2-1; the match to TRBD2 covers 7 bases. After removal of 1 base from V and 4 bases from J, the junction contained 7 bases not matched to a gene. There are 16 residues in the CDR3. Per the germline V gene, CDR1 is LNHNV and CDR2 is YYDKDF (reference sequence). CDR3 bases: TGTGCCACCAGCAGAGTCGGGGGGACCTATTACAATGAGCAGTTCTTC. It encodes CATSRVGGTYYNEQFF.

The chain uses TRBV6-5 and TRBJ2-2; 7 positions match TRBD2. Germline-derived CDR1 and CDR2 are MNHEY and SVGAGI. The ends lost 5 bases at V and 5 bases at J; junction bases unmatched: 8. The CDR3 runs 15 residues. The CDR3 DNA follows: TGTGCCAGCAGTCACCCGGGGGGTCGGACCGGGGAGCTGTTTTTT. Translating it yields CASSHPGGRTGELFF.

The chain combines TRBV10-3 with TRBJ2-7, with TRBD2 matching over 8 bases. Per the germline V gene, CDR1 is ENHRY and CDR2 is SYGVKD. This CDR3 has 14 amino acids. V shed 6 bases and J 3 bases; nucleotides not matched to a gene: 7. The CDR3 region is CAISPGLDIYEQYF. The CDR3, as DNA: TGTGCCATCAGCCCGGGACTAGACATCTACGAGCAGTACTTC.

This chain links TRBV20-1 with TRBJ1-5; 8 positions agree with TRBD1. Germline V gene lookup returns CDR1 DFQATT and CDR2 SNEGSKA (reference sequence). This CDR3 is built from 11 residues. V shed 7 bases and J 8 bases; nucleotides not matched to a gene: 4. The CDR3 spells CSVGQGEPQHF. DNA for the CDR3: TGCAGTGTAGGACAGGGAGAGCCCCAGCATTTT.

This clone appeared once. The chain employs TRBV7-2 and TRBJ2-1; 7 nucleotides match TRBD2. CDR3 size: 15 residues. The trim removed 8 bases at V and 3 bases at J, leaving 10 bases unmatched. Germline values: CDR1 SGHTA, CDR2 FQGNSA. Here the CDR3 reads CASQRGAGDYNEQFF. In DNA, the CDR3 is TGTGCCAGCCAACGAGGCGCGGGGGACTACAATGAGCAGTTCTTC.

The gene calls are TRBV28 and TRBJ1-1, with no clear D. Germline-derived CDR1 and CDR2 are MDHEN and SYDVKM. V was pared by 6 bases and J by 6 bases, with 17 bases between. The CDR3 length is 14 residues. The CDR3 nucleotides read TGTGCCAGCAGCGTTAGAACCCAGAGCGCTGAAGCTTTCTTT. Residues: CASSVRTQSAEAFF.

As for this clone: Germline and junction disagree at one end, which may indicate a read error. The chain recombines TRBV6-1 with TRBJ1-4; 7 bases align to TRBD1. This CDR3 region has 15 residues. Germline V lookup: CDR1 MNHNS, CDR2 SASEGT. The CDR3 DNA is TGTGCCGGCAGTGACCACAGGGGCGGCGGTGAAAAACTGTTTTTT. Translation: CAGSDHRGGGEKLFF.

The J gene is TRBJ2-7, the V gene TRBV27, with 7 bases identical to TRBD2. Germline V gene sequence: CDR1 MNHEY, CDR2 SMNVEV (reference sequence). The CDR3 extends over 11 amino acids. Germline trimming cut 8 bases from V and 4 bases from J; bases unmatched to any gene: 2. CDR3: CASRRGYEQYF. DNA for the CDR3: TGTGCCAGCCGGCGGGGGTACGAGCAGTACTTC.

The CDR3 DNA is TGTGCCTGGAGTAGGGGCAGGATGAACACTGAAGCTTTCTTT. It translates to CAWSRGRMNTEAFF. The chain combines TRBV30 with TRBJ1-1; tentative D call: TRBD1 (5 bases). V was cut by 2 bases and J by 0 bases, with 10 bases left in between. Germline V gives CDR1 GTSNPN, CDR2 SVGIG (reference sequence). The CDR3 spans 14 residues.

This clone was found once. The rearrangement joins TRBV7-3 to TRBJ1-2; 9 bases are a match to TRBD1. The CDR3 is made up of 13 amino acids. The germline CDR1 and CDR2 sequences are SGHTA and FQGTGA. With 5 bases clipped from V and 7 bases from J, the junction kept 5 bases outside the gene matches. The CDR3 bases are TGTGCCAGCAGCCCCGGGACAGGGTCTGGCTACACCTTC. Protein: CASSPGTGSGYTF. Complete variable domain (other parts from reference TRBV7-3 and TRBJ1-2): GAGVSQTPSNKVTEKGKYVELRCDPISGHTALYWYRQSLGQGPEFLIYFQGTGAADDSGLPNDRFFAVRPEGSVSTLKIQRTERGDSAVYLCASSPGTGSGYTFGSGTRLTVV.

This clone was counted a few times. The rearrangement uses TRBV30 and TRBJ2-7; a possible D gene is TRBD2 (5 bases). The germline V gene encodes CDR1 GTSNPN and CDR2 SVGIG (reference sequence). CDR3 size: 14 residues. Deletions cut 2 bases from V and 5 bases from J, with 16 bases between. The CDR3 DNA reads TGTGCCTGGAGTTCCGGACCCCTCGGGAACGAGCAGTACTTC. It encodes CAWSSGPLGNEQYF.

The rearrangement uses TRBV30 and TRBJ2-1, with TRBD1 as a possible D gene (6 bases). The V gene's germline CDR1 is GTSNPN and CDR2 SVGIG (reference sequence). This CDR3 spans 12 amino acids. V lost 3 bases and J lost 10, with 13 bases in between. In DNA form, the CDR3 reads TGTGCCTGGAGCCCCCTAGGGGGAGAGCAGTTCTTC. As protein: CAWSPLGGEQFF.

A remark on this clone: At one end the junction does not follow the germline gene, possibly because of a read error. This chain links TRBV7-7 with TRBJ2-5; D not certain. The germline V gene has CDR1 SSHAT and CDR2 FNYEAQ (reference sequence). The CDR3 has 14 residues. CDR3 amino acids: CASSLGLPGETQYF. CDR3 coding DNA: TGTGCTAGCAGCTTAGGTTTACCGGGAGAGACCCAGTACTTC.

The V call is TRBV19, the J call TRBJ2-5, with D tentatively TRBD2 (5 bases). The CDR3 loop spans 15 amino acids. Germline CDR1 reads LNHDA; CDR2 reads SQIVND (reference sequence). The V end lost 3 bases, the J end lost 4 bases, and 15 bases lay between the germline ends. Written as DNA, the CDR3 is TGTGCCAGTAGTATGGCTCGGGGTGAGAGAGAGACCCAGTACTTC. This sequence encodes CASSMARGERETQYF.

The DNA of the CDR3 is TGTGCCAGCAAGATTGAGGGAATTAACTATGGCTACACCTTC. Translation: CASKIEGINYGYTF. V is TRBV2 and J is TRBJ1-2; no clear D. CDR3 length: 14 residues. CDR1 and CDR2 from the germline V gene are SNHLY and FYNNEI. Between the trimmed V and J ends, which lost 7 bases and 1 base, there was a span of 13 bases.

The CDR3 here is CASSLGQRTYEQYF. Written as DNA, the CDR3 is TGCGCCAGCAGCTTGGGACAGAGAACCTACGAGCAGTACTTC. The genes are TRBV5-1 and TRBJ2-5; perhaps TRBD1 as D (5 bases). The J call is uncertain, as TRBJ2-7 better fits the DNA end. The CDR3 sequence is 14 residues long. Germline CDR1 and CDR2: SGHRS and YFSETQ.

This clone was detected once. The chain is built from TRBV13 and TRBJ1-1, with D maybe TRBD1 (6 bases). Per the germline V gene, CDR1 is PRHDT and CDR2 is FYEKMQ (reference sequence). CDR3 length equals 16 residues. Trimming removed 1 base from V and 1 base from J, with 13 bases in between. This chain's CDR3 is CASSLASGQPNTEAFF. CDR3 DNA sequence: TGTGCCAGCAGCTTAGCCAGCGGACAGCCGAACACTGAAGCTTTCTTT.

This clone has only one observation. The V and J genes are TRBV7-2 and TRBJ2-3; tentatively, D is TRBD2 (6 bases). The V gene's germline CDR1 is SGHTA and CDR2 FQGNSA. V lost 5 bases, J lost 5 bases, and 11 bases lay in between. The CDR3 covers 13 residues. The CDR3 loop reads CASSLPGVDTQYF. The CDR3 bases are TGTGCCAGCAGCCTACCGGGGGTAGATACGCAGTATTTT.

This chain joins TRBV19 and TRBJ2-7; TRBD2 might be the D (5 bases). The CDR3 extends over 16 amino acids. The V and J ends lost 4 bases and 3 bases respectively, with 19 bases between them. Germline V gene data show CDR1 as LNHDA and CDR2 as SQIVND (reference sequence). The CDR3 region has the DNA TGTGCCAGTAGTACCGGGGTGACCCTGAGTGACTACGAGCAGTACTTC. Translating it yields CASSTGVTLSDYEQYF.